This passage covers 3 T cell receptor beta chains from one sample sequenced in a study of CD8 T cells in Susac syndrome. RNA was extracted with the RNeasy kit, and a quantity of about 0.45 to 1 ug was reverse transcribed using random hexamers. MiXCR, run by TCRdb on the immunoSEQ multiplex PCR reads, gives a single entry per CDR3 protein. The data contain around 130,000 distinct CDR3 sequences, about 90% of them singletons. Sequenced material: CD8+ T cells from PBMCs. These TCRs come from a human donor with multiple sclerosis.

The chain has TRBV4-1 and TRBJ1-6, with D possibly being TRBD1 (6 bases). This CDR3 has 15 amino acids. In germline, CDR1 is MGHRA, CDR2 YSYEKL. Trimming took off 2 bases at V and 7 bases at J, with 12 bases between the two ends. The CDR3 DNA sequence: TGCGCCAGCAGCCAACTTCGGACAGAAAATTCACCCCTCCACTTT. As protein: CASSQLRTENSPLHF.

J is TRBJ2-5 and V is TRBV5-4, with TRBD1 matching over 9 bases. Germline trimming cut 9 bases from V and 0 bases from J; bases unmatched to any gene: 3. Per germline, CDR1 SGHNT and CDR2 YYREEE (reference sequence). CDR3 length equals 13 residues. The CDR3 region is CATGTGNQETQYF. The CDR3 DNA reads TGTGCCACCGGGACAGGGAACCAAGAGACCCAGTACTTC.

The V call is TRBV7-2, the J call TRBJ2-5; D call uncertain. Germline loops: CDR1 SGHTA, CDR2 FQGNSA. This CDR3 contains 15 residues. Trimming took 4 bases from V and 5 from J, leaving 17 bases between them. DNA of the CDR3: TGTGCCAGCAGCTCCCTCTTAAGCGTACGGGAGACCCAGTACTTC. Translated, it gives CASSSLLSVRETQYF. The variable domain in full, completed from reference TRBV7-2 and TRBJ2-5, reads GAGVSQSPSNKVTEKGKDVELRCDPISGHTALYWYRQSLGQGLEFLIYFQGNSAPDKSGLPSDRFSAERTGGSVSTLTIQRTQQEDSAVYLCASSSLLSVRETQYFGPGTRLLVL.